The 23 T cell receptor beta chains presented below share a single source sample, sequenced in a study of cytomegalovirus exposure and HLA in healthy donors. This PCR relied on a set of 60 Vbeta primers and 13 Jbeta primers. Sequencing used immunoSEQ multiplex PCR; TCRdb keeps in-frame clones, though not all of them. The sample has under 130,000 clones, around 80% seen once. Sequenced material: PBMCs. The receptors stem from a man aged 18 to 35 in good health and CMV-seronegative.

The chain is built from TRBV6-1 and TRBJ2-7; D ambiguous. The CDR3 spans 14 residues. The V gene's germline CDR1 is MNHNS and CDR2 SASEGT. V was shortened by 2 bases and J by 3 bases, with 11 bases between the two germline ends. The CDR3 DNA follows: TGTGCCAGCAGTGAACCGGCGGCCGGCTACGAGCAGTACTTC. This encodes CASSEPAAGYEQYF.

The V and J genes are TRBV7-3 and TRBJ2-1, with 8 bases that match TRBD2. The CDR3 contains 16 residues. Germline-derived CDR1 and CDR2 are SGHTA and FQGTGA. The trim removed 1 base at V and 6 bases at J, leaving 8 bases unmatched. CDR3 amino acids: CASSLNPGGPGNEQFF. The CDR3 DNA reads TGTGCCAGCAGCTTAAACCCGGGAGGGCCAGGCAATGAGCAGTTCTTC.

This chain connects TRBV11-1 to TRBJ2-7; D ambiguous. The germline V gene has CDR1 SGHAT and CDR2 FQDESV (reference sequence). CDR3 length equals 15 residues. Trimming took 5 bases from V and 1 from J, leaving 15 bases between them. The CDR3 region is CASSARRGRSYEQYF. The CDR3 DNA sequence: TGTGCCAGCAGCGCGAGAAGAGGAAGGTCCTACGAGCAGTACTTC. Based on the CDR3 plus reference TRBV11-1 and TRBJ2-7, the full variable domain is EAEVAQSPRYKITEKSQAVAFWCDPISGHATLYWYRQILGQGPELLVQFQDESVVDDSQLPKDRFSAERLKGVDSTLKIQPAELGDSAMYLCASSARRGRSYEQYFGPGTRLTVT.

Concerning this clone: This is likely a read error, given that the CDR3 carries no conserved phenylalanine or tryptophan at its end. V and J are TRBV6-1 and TRBJ1-1; TRBD1 is a possible D gene (6 bases). Trimming took 5 bases from V and 5 from J, leaving 12 bases between them. Germline lookup yields CDR1 MNHNS and CDR2 SASEGT. CDR3 size: 13 residues. The CDR3 is CASSTMDRTEAFL. DNA for the CDR3: TGTGCCAGCAGTACAATGGACAGAACTGAAGCTTTCCTT.

This chain uses TRBV29-1 with TRBJ1-2; tentative D call: TRBD1 (6 bases). The V gene's germline CDR1 is SQVTM and CDR2 ANQGSEA. The CDR3 contains 16 residues. V shed 4 bases and J shed 1 base, with 19 bases lying between them. CDR3 in amino acids: CSVVGAIRLSNYGYTF. The CDR3 DNA reads TGCAGCGTTGTGGGGGCGATCCGATTAAGTAACTATGGCTACACCTTC.

The rearrangement joins TRBV5-6 to TRBJ2-7, with TRBD2 identical over 14 bases. The ends lost 3 bases at V and 9 bases at J; junction bases unmatched: 8. There are 15 residues in the CDR3. The V gene's germline CDR1 is SGHDT and CDR2 YYEEEE. CDR3 sequence reads: CASSWGLAGALGQYF. In nucleotides, the CDR3 is TGTGCCAGCAGCTGGGGACTAGCGGGAGCGCTTGGGCAGTACTTC.

This chain joins TRBV19 and TRBJ1-5, with no clear D. The CDR3 spans 15 residues. Germline loops: CDR1 LNHDA, CDR2 SQIVND (reference sequence). Trimming took 5 bases from V and 5 from J, leaving 16 bases between them. CDR3 nucleotides: TGTGCCAGTAGTGACACGGGGAGGCTGGATCAGCCCCAGCATTTT. The encoded protein is CASSDTGRLDQPQHF.

The chain recombines TRBV29-1 with TRBJ2-1, with D possibly being TRBD2 (6 bases). There are 12 residues in the CDR3. Between the trimmed V and J ends, which lost 4 bases and 7 bases, there was a span of 11 bases. CDR1 SQVTM and CDR2 ANQGSEA come from the germline V gene. This CDR3 reads CSVVRGFNEQFF. The CDR3 nucleotides read TGCAGCGTTGTACGGGGGTTTAATGAGCAGTTCTTC.

The chain is built from TRBV4-1 and TRBJ2-7; D gene uncertain. CDR3 size: 12 residues. The V end lost 0 bases, the J end lost 6 bases, and 6 bases lay between the germline ends. Germline loops: CDR1 MGHRA, CDR2 YSYEKL. In DNA, the CDR3 is TGCGCCAGCAGCCAAGATCCTAGCGAGCAGTACTTC. The encoded protein is CASSQDPSEQYF.

This rearrangement joins TRBV27 to TRBJ2-5; 7 bases are shared with TRBD2. The J call is uncertain, as TRBJ2-7 better fits the DNA end. Germline V gene data show CDR1 as MNHEY and CDR2 as SMNVEV (reference sequence). The CDR3 extends over 15 amino acids. CDR3 DNA: TGTGCCAGCAGTTTATGGGCTAGCGGCACCTACGAGCAGTACTTC. Translation gives CASSLWASGTYEQYF.

The chain links TRBV9 to TRBJ2-3; 15 bases line up with TRBD2. This CDR3 region has 18 residues. Losses at the gene ends were 0 bases for V and 6 bases for J; bases not matched to a gene: 8. Germline V gene data show CDR1 as SGDLS and CDR2 as YYNGEE. CDR3 sequence (DNA): TGTGCCAGCAGCGTAGTAGGACTAGCGGGAGGGCCAGGGGATACGCAGTATTTT. Protein product: CASSVVGLAGGPGDTQYF.

In this sample, this clone turned up a few times. J is TRBJ2-3 and V is TRBV5-4; 7 bases agree with TRBD2. The J segment lost 6 bases and the V segment lost 4 bases, leaving 14 bases of the junction unmatched. There are 16 residues in the CDR3. Germline V gives CDR1 SGHNT, CDR2 YYREEE (reference sequence). The CDR3 nucleotides read TGTGCCAGCAGCAATCCCGCTAGCGGTTTCGCTGATACGCAGTATTTT. It encodes CASSNPASGFADTQYF.

This rearrangement joins TRBV6-5 to TRBJ2-4; 13 nucleotides align to TRBD2. The germline CDR1 and CDR2 sequences are MNHEY and SVGAGI. The CDR3 is 15 residues long. The V gene end was trimmed by 5 bases and the J gene end by 8 bases; junction bases not matched to a gene: 6. The CDR3 nucleotides read TGTGCCAGCAGTGCCGGACTAGCGGGAGATGACATTCAGTACTTC. Translating it yields CASSAGLAGDDIQYF.

V usage is TRBV19 and J usage is TRBJ1-5, with D tentatively TRBD1 (6 bases). Trimming stripped 7 bases from V and 0 bases from J, with 13 bases between. The CDR3 is 15 residues long. Germline CDR1 LNHDA, CDR2 SQIVND (reference sequence). CDR3 bases: TGTGCCAGTAATACAGGGTACGATAGCAATCAGCCCCAGCATTTT. Residues: CASNTGYDSNQPQHF.

The V call is TRBV28, the J call TRBJ2-7; 10 bases are shared with TRBD2. Per the germline V gene, CDR1 is MDHEN and CDR2 is SYDVKM. The ends lost 1 base at V and 0 bases at J; junction bases unmatched: 3. CDR3 length: 16 residues. The CDR3 DNA follows: TGTGCCAGCAGTTTATCCGTAGCGGGAGGCTCCTACGAGCAGTACTTC. Amino acid sequence: CASSLSVAGGSYEQYF. The variable domain in full, completed from reference TRBV28 and TRBJ2-7, reads DVKVTQSSRYLVKRTGEKVFLECVQDMDHENMFWYRQDPGLGLRLIYFSYDVKMKEKGDIPEGYSVSREKKERFSLILESASTNQTSMYLCASSLSVAGGSYEQYFGPGTRLTVT.

The chain is built from TRBV5-4 and TRBJ1-5; TRBD1 is a possible D gene (6 bases). CDR1 is SGHNT, CDR2 YYREEE, per germline (reference sequence). The CDR3 runs 16 residues. V lost 2 bases, J lost 0 bases, and 12 bases lay in between. The CDR3 DNA is TGTGCCAGCAGCTTAGGGGGGGCAGGTAGCAATCAGCCCCAGCATTTT. Translation: CASSLGGAGSNQPQHF. Combining the CDR3 with reference TRBV5-4 and TRBJ1-5 gives the whole variable domain ETGVTQSPTHLIKTRGQQVTLRCSSQSGHNTVSWYQQALGQGPQFIFQYYREEENGRGNFPPRFSGLQFPNYSSELNVNALELDDSALYLCASSLGGAGSNQPQHFGDGTRLSIL.

This clone was seen a single time. The V and J genes are TRBV10-3 and TRBJ2-5; the match to TRBD1 covers 11 bases. The J call may be in error: the DNA end matches TRBJ2-7 better. This CDR3 contains 15 residues. Per germline, CDR1 ENHRY and CDR2 SYGVKD. The CDR3 loop is CAISIGQGARYEQYF. CDR3 in DNA: TGTGCCATCAGCATCGGACAGGGGGCGCGCTACGAGCAGTACTTC.

The genes are TRBV27 and TRBJ1-3, with 10 bases that match TRBD1. CDR3 size: 16 residues. CDR1 and CDR2 from the germline V gene are MNHEY and SMNVEV (reference sequence). V gave up 3 bases and J gave up 3 bases; unmatched junction bases: 5. In DNA, the CDR3 is TGTGCCAGCAGTTTCTCCGGGACAGGGGTTGGAAACACCATATATTTT. Translation: CASSFSGTGVGNTIYF.

The rearrangement links TRBV30 to TRBJ2-7, with TRBD2 identical over 11 bases. Per the germline V gene, CDR1 is GTSNPN and CDR2 is SVGIG (reference sequence). V shed 2 bases, J shed 3 bases, and the junction held 6 bases outside the gene matches. The CDR3 extends over 15 amino acids. This CDR3 reads CAWSQGLAGNYEQYF. CDR3 bases: TGTGCCTGGAGTCAAGGACTAGCGGGTAACTACGAGCAGTACTTC. Full variable domain (missing parts from reference TRBV30 and TRBJ2-7): SQTIHQWPATLVQPVGSPLSLECTVEGTSNPNLYWYRQAAGRGLQLLFYSVGIGQISSEVPQNLSASRPQDRQFILSSKKLLLSDSGFYLCAWSQGLAGNYEQYFGPGTRLTVT.

This rearrangement joins TRBV5-6 to TRBJ1-6, with 7 bases fitting TRBD1. The CDR3 runs 16 residues. Germline CDR1 SGHDT, CDR2 YYEEEE. With 0 bases clipped from V and 7 bases from J, the junction kept 7 bases outside the gene matches. In DNA, the CDR3 is TGTGCCAGCAGCTTGGGGGCGGGACAGTACAATTCACCCCTCCACTTT. It translates to CASSLGAGQYNSPLHF.

The V gene is TRBV29-1, the J gene TRBJ2-1; TRBD2 is a possible D gene (6 bases). The V gene's germline CDR1 is SQVTM and CDR2 ANQGSEA. This CDR3 has 13 amino acids. The CDR3 sequence: CMWRGASYNEQFF. The CDR3 nucleotides read TGCATGTGGAGGGGTGCCTCCTACAATGAGCAGTTCTTC.

This chain uses TRBV29-1 with TRBJ2-3; no definite D call. V was pared by 1 base and J by 4 bases, with 9 bases between. The CDR3 loop spans 13 amino acids. CDR1 and CDR2 (germline): SQVTM, ANQGSEA. CDR3 sequence: CSVEVSAADTQYF. In DNA form, the CDR3 reads TGCAGCGTTGAAGTCTCGGCGGCAGATACGCAGTATTTT.

The chain employs TRBV13 and TRBJ2-7, with TRBD2 matching 8 bases. In germline, CDR1 is PRHDT, CDR2 FYEKMQ (reference sequence). CDR3 length: 13 amino acids. V lost 5 bases to trimming and J lost 1 base; unmatched junction nucleotides: 1. The chain's CDR3 is CASSERGSYEQYF. In DNA, the CDR3 is TGTGCCAGCAGCGAGCGGGGGTCCTACGAGCAGTACTTC.